The 28 T cell receptor beta chains reported below all come from one sample, sequenced in a study of CD8 T cells in ankylosing spondylitis. One entry per CDR3 protein, called by TCRdb with MiXCR from the 5' RACE reads. In the table there are approximately 130,000 distinct CDR3 sequences, about an eighth of which are singletons. The specimen was blood, either unsorted or a sorted T cell fraction (not recorded which). These receptors all come from a female donor with ankylosing spondylitis or in good health (not recorded which).

This clonotype was detected many times. This sequence joins TRBV20-1 and TRBJ1-1; 10 positions match TRBD1. This CDR3 is 12 amino acids long. Germline values: CDR1 DFQATT, CDR2 SNEGSKA (reference sequence). The CDR3 bases are TGCAGGACAGGGGGCGCGGACACTGAAGCTTTCTTT. This gives the protein CRTGGADTEAFF.

This clonotype was detected ten times or more. The genes are TRBV5-1 and TRBJ1-1; possibly TRBD1 for D (6 bases). Germline-derived CDR1 and CDR2 are SGHRS and YFSETQ. The CDR3 covers 14 residues. Trimming cost V 3 bases and J 1 base, with 10 bases left between them. The CDR3 nucleotides are TGCGCCAGCAGCTACCGACAGGAGAACACTGAAGCTTTCTTT. It is translated as CASSYRQENTEAFF.

This clonotype was recorded at least ten times. The V and J genes are TRBV28 and TRBJ1-1, with 7 positions matching TRBD1. The CDR3 is 13 amino acids. The ends lost 7 bases at V and 5 bases at J; junction bases unmatched: 7. The germline gives CDR1 MDHEN, CDR2 SYDVKM. The CDR3: CASNRNRGTEAFF. DNA of the CDR3: TGTGCCAGCAACCGAAACAGGGGAACTGAAGCTTTCTTT.

Turning to this clonotype: A much larger clonotype is one base distant, so this may be a read error. This rearrangement joins TRBV2 to TRBJ2-2; D remains unclear. The CDR3 runs to 16 residues. V gave up 1 base and J gave up 5 bases, with 14 bases separating them. Germline CDR1 and CDR2: SNHLY and FYNNEI. CDR3 sequence reads: CASSEGEARKTGELFF. CDR3 bases: TGTGCCAGCAGTGAAGGTGAGGCGCGGAAGACCGGGGAGCTGTTTTTT.

Comments on this clonotype: This clone may be a read error of a much larger clone one base away. A read error is likely, as this CDR3 ends without the conserved phenylalanine or tryptophan. The chain joins TRBV7-2 to TRBJ2-1, with 12 positions matching TRBD2. This CDR3 comprises 14 residues. Germline CDR1 and CDR2: SGHTA and FQGNSA. Losses at the gene ends were 5 bases for V and 10 bases for J; bases not matched to a gene: 6. The CDR3 sequence is CASSLRLAGEEQFS. Written as DNA, the CDR3 is TGTGCCAGCAGCCTAAGACTAGCGGGGGAGGAGCAGTTCTCC.

The table lists this clonotype with many counts. The genes are TRBV29-1 and TRBJ2-3; tentatively, D is TRBD1 or TRBD2 (5 bases each). The CDR3 runs 15 residues. The V gene lost 2 bases and the J gene lost 8 bases, with 20 bases spanning the gap. From germline, CDR1 is SQVTM and CDR2 ANQGSEA. This chain's CDR3 is CSVEKDRGPHGTQYF. CDR3 sequence (DNA): TGCAGCGTTGAAAAGGACCGGGGACCACACGGTACGCAGTATTTT.

The sample holds many counts of this clonotype. This sequence joins TRBV19 and TRBJ2-3; D perhaps matches TRBD1 (5 bases). Trimming took 3 bases from V and 0 from J, leaving 10 bases between them. The CDR3 totals 15 residues. The germline V gene has CDR1 LNHDA and CDR2 SQIVND (reference sequence). CDR3 in amino acids: CASSMSRGSTDTQYF. In nucleotides, the CDR3 is TGTGCCAGTAGTATGTCTAGGGGAAGCACAGATACGCAGTATTTT.

The chain carries TRBV15 and TRBJ2-1; 9 nucleotides line up with TRBD2. Per the germline V gene, CDR1 is LNHNV and CDR2 is YYDKDF (reference sequence). The length of the CDR3 is 15 residues. After removal of 3 bases from V and 8 bases from J, the junction contained 8 bases not matched to a gene. This CDR3 reads CATSSAGGPLDEQFF. The CDR3 nucleotides read TGTGCCACCAGCAGCGCGGGGGGGCCCCTGGATGAGCAGTTCTTC.

In its sample, this clonotype was seen many times. This rearrangement joins TRBV29-1 to TRBJ1-2; 9 nucleotides agree with TRBD1. V lost 6 bases to trimming and J lost 5 bases; unmatched junction nucleotides: 10. The CDR3 is 14 residues long. CDR1 is SQVTM and CDR2 is ANQGSEA in the germline V gene. In DNA, the CDR3 is TGCAGCGTCGCCCGGGACAGGGTCGATTATGGCTACACCTTC. Residues: CSVARDRVDYGYTF.

This clonotype was seen ten or more times. The J gene is TRBJ1-5, the V gene TRBV6-5; the D is unclear. This CDR3 contains 14 residues. The germline V gene encodes CDR1 MNHEY and CDR2 SVGAGI. V lost 3 bases to trimming and J lost 3 bases, with 9 bases between them. The chain's CDR3 is CASSYGNLNQPQHF. The CDR3, as DNA: TGTGCCAGCAGTTATGGCAACCTCAATCAGCCCCAGCATTTT.

This clonotype was seen many times. The chain combines TRBV5-1 with TRBJ1-2, with D maybe TRBD1 (6 bases). The germline V gene has CDR1 SGHRS and CDR2 YFSETQ. This CDR3 has 14 amino acids. Trimming shortened V by 5 bases and J by 0 bases, and 11 bases separated the two germline ends. DNA for the CDR3: TGCGCCAGCAGGGCCGGGACAACTAACTATGGCTACACCTTC. Encoded protein: CASRAGTTNYGYTF.

In this sample, this clonotype turned up many times. V and J are TRBV29-1 and TRBJ2-3; D might be TRBD2 (6 bases). This CDR3 is built from 11 residues. Trimming removed 6 bases from V and 14 bases from J, with 18 bases in between. The germline gives CDR1 SQVTM, CDR2 ANQGSEA. CDR3 region: CSVLGLNRPYF. CDR3 in DNA: TGCAGCGTCCTCGGACTAAACCGCCCGTATTTT.

The gene calls are TRBV7-8 and TRBJ1-1; D gene ambiguous. Germline V lookup: CDR1 SGHVS, CDR2 FQNEAQ. Trimming cost V 5 bases and J 7 bases, with 14 bases left between them. The CDR3 is 13 residues long. CDR3 coding DNA: TGTGCCAGCAGCCCGAACGCGGGAATTGAAGCTTTCTTT. This codes for CASSPNAGIEAFF.

This clonotype was seen ten or more times. J is TRBJ1-1 and V is TRBV5-1, with D possibly TRBD1 on 6 matching bases. Germline lookup yields CDR1 SGHRS and CDR2 YFSETQ. This CDR3 spans 13 amino acids. Trimming left V 4 bases short and J 5 bases short, with 12 bases between. CDR3 DNA sequence: TGCGCCAGCAGCGGAGGGGGTATGACTGAAGCTTTCTTT. Its translation is CASSGGGMTEAFF.

This clonotype was found many times. The rearrangement links TRBV11-2 to TRBJ2-7; 7 bases agree with TRBD2. The CDR3 sequence is 14 residues long. Germline CDR1 SGHAT, CDR2 FQNNGV. The junction had 5 bases not matched to a gene; V was cut back by 4 bases and J by 2 bases. DNA of the CDR3: TGTGCCAGCAGCTGGGCTAGCGGAGCCTACGAGCAGTACTTC. Protein: CASSWASGAYEQYF.

This clonotype has ten or more counts. The genes are TRBV20-1 and TRBJ1-5; 7 positions agree with TRBD1. The V segment lost 4 bases and the J segment 3 bases; nucleotides outside the gene matches: 6. The CDR3 length is 14 residues. Germline V gene sequence: CDR1 DFQATT, CDR2 SNEGSKA (reference sequence). The CDR3 protein is CSATPGGINQPQHF. CDR3 coding DNA: TGCAGTGCTACCCCAGGGGGAATCAATCAGCCCCAGCATTTT.

This clonotype was recorded many times. The genes are TRBV11-2 and TRBJ2-5; 7 bases line up with TRBD2. The CDR3 is 13 residues long. The germline CDR1 and CDR2 sequences are SGHAT and FQNNGV. Trimming removed 4 bases from V and 2 bases from J; junction bases left unmatched: 1. CDR3: CASSSGLQETQYF. CDR3 nucleotide sequence: TGTGCCAGCAGCTCGGGACTACAAGAGACCCAGTACTTC.

This clonotype was picked up many times. This chain uses TRBV2 with TRBJ1-5; 8 bases are shared with TRBD1. Trimming at V came to 9 bases and at J to 4 bases, leaving 8 bases not matched to a gene. Per germline, CDR1 SNHLY and CDR2 FYNNEI. The CDR3 extends over 14 amino acids. In nucleotides, the CDR3 is TGTGCCAGTCACAGGGGGATGCGGAATCAGCCCCAGCATTTT. Protein product: CASHRGMRNQPQHF. Full variable domain (remainder filled in from reference TRBV2 and TRBJ1-5): EPEVTQTPSHQVTQMGQEVILRCVPISNHLYFYWYRQILGQKVEFLVSFYNNEISEKSEIFDDQFSVERPDGSNFTLKIRSTKLEDSAMYFCASHRGMRNQPQHFGDGTRLSIL.

This clonotype has at least ten counts. As DNA, the CDR3 is TGTGCCAGCTCCTGGGACAAGGAAAAACTGTTTTTT. This codes for CASSWDKEKLFF. The rearrangement joins TRBV5-6 to TRBJ1-4, with a weak D call TRBD1 (6 bases). Germline-derived CDR1 and CDR2 are SGHDT and YYEEEE. V was shortened by 7 bases and J by 8 bases, with 12 bases between the two germline ends. The CDR3 consists of 12 residues. The entire variable domain, with the rest obtained from reference TRBV5-6 and TRBJ1-4, is as follows: DAGVTQSPTHLIKTRGQQVTLRCSPKSGHDTVSWYQQALGQGPQFIFQYYEEEERQRGNFPDRFSGHQFPNYSSELNVNALLLGDSALYLCASSWDKEKLFFGSGTQLSVL.

About this clonotype: With a much larger clone just one base away, this may be a read error. The chain joins TRBV6-1 to TRBJ1-2, with TRBD1 matching over 7 bases. Per the germline V gene, CDR1 is MNHNS and CDR2 is SASEGT. This CDR3 is 12 amino acids long. CDR3 region: CASRGQVYGDTF. Written as DNA, the CDR3 is TGTGCCAGCAGAGGACAGGTGTATGGCGACACCTTC.

This clonotype was counted ten times or more. The chain links TRBV4-2 to TRBJ1-5, with TRBD1 as a possible D gene (6 bases). There are 16 residues in the CDR3. Deletions cut 1 base from V and 0 bases from J, with 10 bases between. The germline gives CDR1 LGHNA, CDR2 YNFKEQ. CDR3 in amino acids: CASSQGQVNSNQPQHF. CDR3 coding DNA: TGTGCCAGCAGCCAAGGACAGGTCAATAGCAATCAGCCCCAGCATTTT.

This clonotype has a count of ten or more. The chain joins TRBV11-2 to TRBJ2-7; the D is unclear. V was clipped by 4 bases and J by 4 bases, with 20 bases between them. Germline V CDR1 and CDR2: SGHAT, FQNNGV. CDR3 length: 16 residues. The CDR3 nucleotides are TGTGCCAGCAGCTATTCGTACGGCAGCCCAAATTACGAGCAGTACTTC. Translating it yields CASSYSYGSPNYEQYF.

This clonotype came up a few times. This chain joins TRBV20-1 and TRBJ2-5; maybe TRBD2 (5 bases). The germline V and J ends were trimmed by 5 bases and 2 bases, with 12 bases remaining between them. CDR3 length: 13 residues. Germline V gene sequence: CDR1 DFQATT, CDR2 SNEGSKA (reference sequence). DNA for the CDR3: TGCAGTGCTCCGACTAAAATACAAGAGACCCAGTACTTC. It codes for CSAPTKIQETQYF.

This chain links TRBV29-1 with TRBJ2-1; D may correspond to TRBD1 or TRBD2 (5 bases each). The V gene lost 8 bases and the J gene lost 5 bases, with 10 bases spanning the gap. Per the germline V gene, CDR1 is SQVTM and CDR2 is ANQGSEA. The CDR3 sequence is 11 residues long. CDR3 residues: CSSRDHNEQFF. The CDR3 DNA sequence: TGCAGCTCCCGGGACCACAATGAGCAGTTCTTC.

The rearrangement uses TRBV5-1 and TRBJ2-2; D unclear. This CDR3 region has 15 residues. CDR1 and CDR2 from the germline V gene are SGHRS and YFSETQ. The V end lost 3 bases, the J end lost 6 bases, and 15 bases lay between the germline ends. The CDR3 reads CASSYRYDMPGELFF. CDR3 coding DNA: TGCGCCAGCAGCTACCGATATGACATGCCCGGGGAGCTGTTTTTT. Supplemented by reference TRBV5-1 and TRBJ2-2, the full variable domain reads KAGVTQTPRYLIKTRGQQVTLSCSPISGHRSVSWYQQTPGQGLQFLFEYFSETQRNKGNFPGRFSGRQFSNSRSEMNVSTLELGDSALYLCASSYRYDMPGELFFGEGSRLTVL.

This clonotype occurred many times. The rearrangement uses TRBV5-1 and TRBJ2-5; possible D gene TRBD1, 5 bases. The V gene's germline CDR1 is SGHRS and CDR2 YFSETQ. Trimming removed 0 bases at V and 3 bases at J, with 9 bases between. This CDR3 contains 14 residues. CDR3 nucleotides: TGCGCCAGCAGCTTGGATTCGACAGAAGAGACCCAGTACTTC. It translates to CASSLDSTEETQYF.

This clonotype was counted ten times or more. The rearrangement uses TRBV5-1 and TRBJ1-1; D perhaps matches TRBD1 (5 bases). This CDR3 is 14 amino acids long. V dropped 5 bases and J dropped 11 bases, with 22 bases sitting between them. Germline V gives CDR1 SGHRS, CDR2 YFSETQ. CDR3 protein: CASRMGDAGEVAFF. The DNA for the CDR3 is TGCGCCAGCAGGATGGGGGATGCGGGGGAGGTGGCTTTCTTT.

This clonotype appeared many times. V gene TRBV7-9 combines with J gene TRBJ2-5; D possibly corresponds to TRBD2 (7 bases). The CDR3 extends over 14 amino acids. The V gene's germline CDR1 is SEHNR and CDR2 FQNEAQ (reference sequence). The V end lost 3 bases, the J end lost 5 bases, and 13 bases lay between the germline ends. CDR3 loop: CASSLAGAGETQYF. Here the CDR3 DNA reads TGTGCCAGCAGCTTGGCGGGGGCCGGGGAGACCCAGTACTTC.